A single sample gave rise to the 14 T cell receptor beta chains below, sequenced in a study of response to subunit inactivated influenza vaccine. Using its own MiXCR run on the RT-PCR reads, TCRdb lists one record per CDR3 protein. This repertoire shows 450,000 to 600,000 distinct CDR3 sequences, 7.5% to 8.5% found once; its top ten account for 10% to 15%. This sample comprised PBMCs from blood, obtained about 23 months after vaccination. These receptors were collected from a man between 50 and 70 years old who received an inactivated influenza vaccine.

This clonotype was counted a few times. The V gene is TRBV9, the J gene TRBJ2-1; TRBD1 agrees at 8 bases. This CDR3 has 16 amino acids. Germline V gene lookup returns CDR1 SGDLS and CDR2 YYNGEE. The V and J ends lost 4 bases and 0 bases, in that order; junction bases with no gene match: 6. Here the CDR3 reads CASSSHRGSSYNEQFF. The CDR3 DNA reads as TGTGCCAGCAGCTCCCACAGGGGGAGCTCCTACAATGAGCAGTTCTTC.

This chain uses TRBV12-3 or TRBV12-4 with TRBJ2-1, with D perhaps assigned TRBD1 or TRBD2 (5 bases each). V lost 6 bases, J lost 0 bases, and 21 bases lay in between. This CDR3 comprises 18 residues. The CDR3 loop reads CASSPSRGGGSSYNEQFF. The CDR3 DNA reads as TGTGCCAGCAGCCCATCGAGGGGTGGGGGATCCTCCTACAATGAGCAGTTCTTC.

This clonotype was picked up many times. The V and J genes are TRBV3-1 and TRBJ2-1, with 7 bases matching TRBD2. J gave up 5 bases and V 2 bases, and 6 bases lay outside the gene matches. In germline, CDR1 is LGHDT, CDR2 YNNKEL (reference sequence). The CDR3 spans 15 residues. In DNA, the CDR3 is TGTGCCAGCAGCCAATTGGGGGGGAGTAACAATGAGCAGTTCTTC. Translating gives CASSQLGGSNNEQFF.

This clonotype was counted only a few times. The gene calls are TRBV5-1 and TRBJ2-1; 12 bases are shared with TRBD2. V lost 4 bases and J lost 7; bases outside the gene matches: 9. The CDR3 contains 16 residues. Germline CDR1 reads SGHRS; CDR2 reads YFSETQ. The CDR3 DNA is TGCGCCAGCAGCCCGGGAGCCCTAGCGGGAGGGAATGAGCAGTTCTTC. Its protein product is CASSPGALAGGNEQFF.

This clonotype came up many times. The CDR3 nucleotides are TGTGCCAGCAGTTATTTACTGTCAACCGACTACGAGCAGTACTTC. It yields the protein CASSYLLSTDYEQYF. The chain joins TRBV6-5 to TRBJ2-7; D unclear. V lost 3 bases and J 3 bases, leaving 15 bases between the germline ends. Looked up from germline, CDR1 is MNHEY and CDR2 is SVGAGI. The CDR3 loop spans 15 amino acids.

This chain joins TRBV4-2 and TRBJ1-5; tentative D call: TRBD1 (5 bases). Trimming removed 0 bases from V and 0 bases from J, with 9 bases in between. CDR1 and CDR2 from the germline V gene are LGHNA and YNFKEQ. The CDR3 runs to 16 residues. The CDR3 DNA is TGTGCCAGCAGCCAAGATCTCCAGGGTAGCAATCAGCCCCAGCATTTT. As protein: CASSQDLQGSNQPQHF.

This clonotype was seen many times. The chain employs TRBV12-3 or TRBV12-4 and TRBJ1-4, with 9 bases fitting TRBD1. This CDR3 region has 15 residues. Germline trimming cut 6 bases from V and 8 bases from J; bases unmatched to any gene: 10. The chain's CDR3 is CASSSGTGLREKLFF. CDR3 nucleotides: TGTGCCAGCAGCTCCGGGACAGGGCTTAGGGAAAAACTGTTTTTT.

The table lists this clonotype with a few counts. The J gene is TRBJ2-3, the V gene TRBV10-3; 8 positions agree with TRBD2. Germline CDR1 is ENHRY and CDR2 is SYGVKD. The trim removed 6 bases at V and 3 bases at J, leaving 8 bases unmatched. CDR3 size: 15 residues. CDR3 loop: CAIREVAGTTDTQYF. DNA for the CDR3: TGTGCCATCAGGGAGGTAGCGGGAACGACAGATACGCAGTATTTT.

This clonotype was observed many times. The CDR3 coding sequence is TGCGCCAGCAGCTTGGGGGGACACCCATTTGGGCAGCCCCAGCATTTT. This translates into CASSLGGHPFGQPQHF. This sequence joins TRBV5-1 and TRBJ1-5, with a possible D match to TRBD1 (6 bases). Deletions cut 0 bases from V and 7 bases from J, with 17 bases between. The CDR3 is 16 residues long. The germline V gene has CDR1 SGHRS and CDR2 YFSETQ.

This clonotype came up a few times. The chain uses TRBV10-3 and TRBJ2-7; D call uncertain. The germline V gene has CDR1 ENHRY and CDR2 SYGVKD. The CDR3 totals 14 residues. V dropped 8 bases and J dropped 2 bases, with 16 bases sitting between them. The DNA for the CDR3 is TGTGCCATCGGCAAGGGATCCGCTACCTACGAGCAGTACTTC. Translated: CAIGKGSATYEQYF.

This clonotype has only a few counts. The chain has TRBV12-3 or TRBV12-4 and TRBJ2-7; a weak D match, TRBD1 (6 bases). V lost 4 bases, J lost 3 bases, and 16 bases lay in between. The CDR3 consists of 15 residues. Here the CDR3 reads CASSSGWDTNYEQYF. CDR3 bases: TGTGCCAGCAGTTCGGGGTGGGACACAAACTACGAGCAGTACTTC.

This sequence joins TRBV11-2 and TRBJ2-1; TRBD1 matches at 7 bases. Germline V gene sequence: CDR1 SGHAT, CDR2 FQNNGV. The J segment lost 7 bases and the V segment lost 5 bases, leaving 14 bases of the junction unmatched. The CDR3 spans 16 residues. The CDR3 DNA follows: TGTGCCAGCAGCAAGGGGGACAGACTTACAGATAATGAGCAGTTCTTC. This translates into CASSKGDRLTDNEQFF.

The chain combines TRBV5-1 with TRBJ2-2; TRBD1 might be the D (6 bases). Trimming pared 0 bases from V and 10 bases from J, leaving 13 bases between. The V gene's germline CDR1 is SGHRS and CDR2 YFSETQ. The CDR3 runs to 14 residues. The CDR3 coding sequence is TGCGCCAGCAGCTTGGTGCTCGGGACATTGGAGCTGTTTTTT. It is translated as CASSLVLGTLELFF.

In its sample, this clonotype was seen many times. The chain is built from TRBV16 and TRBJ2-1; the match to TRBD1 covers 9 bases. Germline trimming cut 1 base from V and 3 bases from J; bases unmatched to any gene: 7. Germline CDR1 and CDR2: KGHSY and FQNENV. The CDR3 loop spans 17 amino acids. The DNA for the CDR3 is TGTGCCAGCAGCCAATGGCGGGACAGGGAAGTCTACAATGAGCAGTTCTTC. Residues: CASSQWRDREVYNEQFF. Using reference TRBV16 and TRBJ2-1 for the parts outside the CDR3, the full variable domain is GEEVAQTPKHLVRGEGQKAKLYCAPIKGHSYVFWYQQVLKNEFKFLISFQNENVFDETGMPKERFSAKCLPNSPCSLEIQATKLEDSAVYFCASSQWRDREVYNEQFFGPGTRLTVL.